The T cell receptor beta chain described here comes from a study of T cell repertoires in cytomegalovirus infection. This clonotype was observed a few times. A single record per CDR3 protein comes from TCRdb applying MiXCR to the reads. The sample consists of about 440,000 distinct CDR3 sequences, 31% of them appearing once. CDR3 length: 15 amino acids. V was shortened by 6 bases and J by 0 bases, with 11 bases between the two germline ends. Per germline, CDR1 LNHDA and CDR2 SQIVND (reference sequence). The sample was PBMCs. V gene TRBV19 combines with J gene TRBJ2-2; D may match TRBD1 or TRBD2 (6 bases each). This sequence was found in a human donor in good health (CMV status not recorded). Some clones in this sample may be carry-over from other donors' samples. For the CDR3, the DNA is TGTGCCAGTAGGATGGGGGGCTCGAACACCGGGGAGCTGTTTTTT. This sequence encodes CASRMGGSNTGELFF.